Shown below are 5 T cell receptor beta chains from a single sample sequenced in a study of blood T cell repertoires in COVID-19 (TCRdb year 2020). Libraries were built with the immunoSEQ multiplex PCR assay. Held by TCRdb, this immuneACCESS table contains in-frame sequences only and omits some clones. Under half of the omission traces to an unresolved V gene where checked; the cause of the rest is unknown. For this sample there are approximately 200,000 clones; 65% to 90% appear just once. About 4.7% of the sample goes to the ten largest clones. The sequenced sample consisted of PBMCs or T cells enriched from blood (not recorded which). Receptor source: a woman under 40 who had been exposed to COVID-19.

This clone was seen more than once but under ten times. The rearrangement uses TRBV5-1 and TRBJ1-1; D remains unclear. The CDR3 contains 14 residues. Looked up from germline, CDR1 is SGHRS and CDR2 is YFSETQ. V was shortened by 1 base and J by 1 base, with 8 bases between the two germline ends. The CDR3 DNA reads TGCGCCAGCAGCTTGCTCCAGGAGAACACTGAAGCTTTCTTT. The encoded protein is CASSLLQENTEAFF.

The chain carries TRBV2 and TRBJ2-7, with 7 nucleotides matching TRBD1. J was trimmed by 4 bases and V by 6 bases; bases with no gene match: 3. The CDR3 covers 12 residues. The V gene's germline CDR1 is SNHLY and CDR2 FYNNEI. The CDR3: CASRLGQYEQYF. The CDR3 DNA is TGTGCCAGCAGGCTGGGACAGTACGAGCAGTACTTC.

This chain joins TRBV4-1 and TRBJ1-6; possibly TRBD1 for D (5 bases). The CDR3 runs to 17 residues. The germline V gene encodes CDR1 MGHRA and CDR2 YSYEKL. V lost 3 bases to trimming and J lost 5 bases, with 17 bases between them. This chain's CDR3 is CASSQESAAGNNSPLHF. Written as DNA, the CDR3 is TGCGCCAGCAGCCAGGAGAGCGCGGCAGGGAATAATTCACCCCTCCACTTT.

This chain connects TRBV15 to TRBJ1-4; 11 bases map to TRBD1. This CDR3 is built from 17 residues. V shed 0 bases and J 11 bases; nucleotides not matched to a gene: 11. In germline, CDR1 is LNHNV, CDR2 YYDKDF (reference sequence). The CDR3 loop reads CATSRDRPGTGGRKLFF. CDR3 DNA: TGTGCCACCAGCAGAGATCGCCCGGGGACAGGGGGTCGGAAACTGTTTTTT.

The gene calls are TRBV5-1 and TRBJ1-1; D possibly corresponds to TRBD1 (5 bases). The germline V gene has CDR1 SGHRS and CDR2 YFSETQ. The length of the CDR3 is 15 residues. V lost 4 bases to trimming and J lost 3 bases, with 16 bases between them. CDR3 DNA sequence: TGCGCCAGCAGCCCGGGGGGGGTGGGTGACACTGAAGCTTTCTTT. Protein product: CASSPGGVGDTEAFF.